This T cell receptor (beta chain) was sequenced in a study of neurological immune-mediated disorders. Trimming removed 5 bases from V and 4 bases from J; junction bases left unmatched: 13. The germline V gene has CDR1 MNHEY and CDR2 SVGAGI. This CDR3 comprises 16 residues. This clonotype was seen at least ten times. The cDNA was generated through 5'RACE incorporating 10-nucleotide random UMIs. TCRdb called the 5' RACE reads again in MiXCR, with one record for every CDR3 protein. The sample has 60,000 or so distinct CDR3 sequences, roughly 11% seen once. Among the participants, healthy controls were blood bank volunteers in Maryland, USA. The unsorted libraries were produced from 2 million PBMCs held at -80 C.

What was sequenced was PBMCs. This TCR was sampled from a man in his 60s in good health. The chain couples TRBV6-5 to TRBJ2-5; 7 bases are a match to TRBD1. The CDR3 spells CASSPRAPTGVETQYF. Here the CDR3 DNA reads TGTGCCAGCAGTCCCCGTGCCCCAACAGGGGTAGAGACCCAGTACTTC.